A selection of T cell receptor beta chains follows, all from one sample in a study of graft-versus-host responses after intestinal transplantation. The antigens of these receptors remain unknown. Clones were read by immunoSEQ multiplex PCR, and TCRdb kept only the in-frame ones, dropping some. The data show approximately 99,000 clones, 90% to 95% seen once. The sample consisted of unstimulated CD4+ T cells sorted from spleen or lymph node cells, taken before transplant. These receptor sequences come from a human donor who was the organ donor for an intestinal transplant. The conserved cysteine and the conserved F or W are not part of the CDR3 here.

ASSVTGTGGSEQY | NA | TRBV9
ASSLQGAGDEKLF | TRBJ1-4 | TRBV7-2
ASRPFGWLAGGGNEQF | TRBJ2-1 | TRBV28
ASGFGTGNYGYT | TRBJ1-2 | TRBV12-5
ASRSSGEFSDEQY | TRBJ2-7 | TRBV19
ASSVEGWGMNTEAF | TRBJ1-1 | TRBV9
AWSDTVYPLVPAEQY | TRBJ2-7 | TRBV30
ASSNFRTTDTQY | TRBJ2-3 | TRBV6-1
ASSHRVGAETQY | TRBJ2-5 | TRBV6-1
ASKGQRNTGELF | TRBJ2-2 | TRBV19
ASSFPGNQPQH | TRBJ1-5 | TRBV28
ASSQDPRGQETQY | TRBJ2-5 | TRBV4-1
ASSQQGVLAKNIQY | TRBJ2-4 | TRBV7-2
ASSLRGGDTEAF | TRBJ1-1 | TRBV7-9
ASSYAGGRETQY | TRBJ2-5 | TRBV6-5
SAKGRRDFN | TRBJ2-5 | TRBV20-1
ASRERGRGTEAF | TRBJ1-1 | TRBV6-6
ASSLGGQTPVRYT | TRBJ1-2 | TRBV27
ASSFRDTSYEQY | TRBJ2-7 | TRBV7-2
ASAQTIQGPTDTQY | TRBJ2-3 | TRBV4-3
ASSVGRALSYEQY | TRBJ2-7 | TRBV9
ASSPRGQGYT | TRBJ1-2 | TRBV18
ASSSMPQLSNEQF | TRBJ2-1 | TRBV11-2
ASRLTTGLEAF | TRBJ1-1 | TRBV7-9
ASSQAGGPYNEQF | TRBJ2-1 | TRBV4-2
ASSFPISSTDTQY | TRBJ2-3 | TRBV5-6
ASSSQGDTQY | TRBJ2-3 | TRBV6-1
SVSGSERGATDTQY | TRBJ2-3 | TRBV29-1
ASSAGLVTDTQY | TRBJ2-3 | TRBV9
ASSSQGFGEKLF | TRBJ1-4 | TRBV11-2
ASSPPPSGTGNYGYT | TRBJ1-2 | TRBV13
AISALGGLDSGNTIY | TRBJ1-3 | TRBV10-3
ASSTPGVTYEQY | TRBJ2-7 | TRBV19
ASSHAGALNSPLH | TRBJ1-6 | TRBV4-1
ASSRGTVTNYGYT | TRBJ1-2 | TRBV5-1
ASSNIRQLMNTEAF | TRBJ1-1 | TRBV7-2
ASSPTLGGGGQPQH | TRBJ1-5 | TRBV28
ASSSFTGENQPQH | TRBJ1-5 | TRBV11-3
ASTPGLKNNEQF | TRBJ2-1 | TRBV10-2
ASSYGAGGGTQY | TRBJ2-3 | TRBV6-5
ASSDYFSTEAF | TRBJ1-1 | TRBV2
ASRGGYSSYNEQF | TRBJ2-1 | TRBV6-5
ASSPKGLAREQF | TRBJ2-1 | TRBV6-6
ASSPEQGLDTGELF | TRBJ2-2 | TRBV6-4
ATVPGQGSYEQY | TRBJ2-7 | TRBV6-1
ASSQDWRSGYNEQF | TRBJ2-1 | TRBV4-1